These T cell receptor beta chains were read from a single sample in a study of post-analysis software for immune sequencing data. Each CDR3 protein is one row after TCRdb ran MiXCR on the PCR reads. Here the sample spans 700,000 to 900,000 distinct CDR3 sequences, 46% being singletons. The sample taken for sequencing was blood. These receptor sequences come from a girl aged 5 to 17 with multiple sclerosis. CDR3s include the opening cysteine and the closing phenylalanine or tryptophan. D genes are given only for firm matches. Clone size is given for some rows only: seen once, a few or many times, or a class if the clone is expanded.

j_gene,d_gene,abundance,v_gene,CDR3nt,CDR3aa
TRBJ2-1,TRBD2,few,TRBV15,TGTGCCACCAGCACTCGCCGGGACTATAACAATGAGCAGTTCTTC,CATSTRRDYNNEQFF
TRBJ1-2,NA,once,TRBV7-2,TGTGCCAGCAGCTTAAGACTTAACTATGGCTACACCTTC,CASSLRLNYGYTF
TRBJ2-5,TRBD2,NA,TRBV7-9,TGTGCCAGCAGCCCGGGGACTAGCGGGGGCCAAGAGACCCAGTACTTC,CASSPGTSGGQETQYF
TRBJ2-7,TRBD2,few,TRBV28,TGTGCCAGCAGTGCCGGGACTAGCGTAGCAAGGCAGTACTTC,CASSAGTSVARQYF
TRBJ2-4,TRBD2,few,TRBV20-1,TGCAGTGCCATCGTAAGCGGGGGGCCCGGGTACATTCAGTACTTC,CSAIVSGGPGYIQYF
TRBJ2-1,NA,NA,TRBV11-2,TGTGCCAGCACCATGGGACTTTACAATGAGCAGTTCTTC,CASTMGLYNEQFF
TRBJ2-5,NA,few,TRBV3-1,TGTGCCAGCAGCCAGACACTAGACAGGATCGAAGAGACCCAGTACTTC,CASSQTLDRIEETQYF
TRBJ1-2,NA,NA,TRBV28,TGTGCCAGCAGATGGGTTGCGGGTCCCTATGGCTACACCTTC,CASRWVAGPYGYTF
TRBJ2-7,NA,few,TRBV9,TGTGCCAGCAGCGTAGGATCAGGGCCCTCCTACGAGCAGTACTTC,CASSVGSGPSYEQYF
TRBJ1-2,NA,few,TRBV20-1,TGCAGTGTGAGCAGGCAGACAACCTCCTATGGCTACACCTTC,CSVSRQTTSYGYTF
TRBJ2-1,NA,NA,TRBV7-3,TGTGCCAGCAGCTTAATAGGCCAGGGTGGGAATGAGCAGTTCTTC,CASSLIGQGGNEQFF
TRBJ2-3,TRBD2,few,TRBV10-3,TGTGCCATCAAGACTAGCGGGCTACGGACGCAGTATTTT,CAIKTSGLRTQYF
TRBJ2-7,NA,few,TRBV12-3/TRBV12-4,TGTGCCAGCAGTTCTGGGGCAAATTACGAGCAGTACTTC,CASSSGANYEQYF
TRBJ2-1,NA,NA,TRBV25-1,TGTGCCAGCAGTGAGGCAGGACTGCGCAATGAGCAGTTCTTC,CASSEAGLRNEQFF
TRBJ2-3,NA,NA,TRBV5-6,TGTGCCAGCAGCCCGGGGGCCGGAGATACGCAGTATTTT,CASSPGAGDTQYF
TRBJ2-2,NA,NA,TRBV7-8,TGTGCCAGCAGCTTATTTATGGAATCGAACACCGGGGAGCTGTTTTTT,CASSLFMESNTGELFF
TRBJ2-7,NA,NA,TRBV6-2/TRBV6-3,TGTGCCAGCAGTTACAGTTGGACCGAGCAGTACTTC,CASSYSWTEQYF
TRBJ2-3,TRBD2,few,TRBV20-1,TGCAGTGCTAGAGATCTGTGGGTTAGTAGCGGGAGGCCGGATACGCAGTATTTT,CSARDLWVSSGRPDTQYF
TRBJ2-7,NA,NA,TRBV20-1,TGCAGTGCTACCCGGGAAGGGGCCTACGAGCAGTACTTC,CSATREGAYEQYF
TRBJ2-3,TRBD2,few,TRBV28,TGTGCCAGCGGGATTTTAGCGGGAGTGGCAGATACGCAGTATTTT,CASGILAGVADTQYF
TRBJ1-2,NA,once,TRBV29-1,TGCAGCGTCCTACGGGGGGCCTATGGCTACACCTTC,CSVLRGAYGYTF
TRBJ2-7,NA,NA,TRBV12-3/TRBV12-4,TGTGCCAGCAGTTCGTCGTTGGTCGCTGGCTACGAGCAGTACTTC,CASSSSLVAGYEQYF
TRBJ2-5,TRBD2,NA,TRBV27,TGTGCCACCTCCCGACGGCCTACTAGCGCTTTCTTGGGGGAGACCCAGTACTTC,CATSRRPTSAFLGETQYF
TRBJ1-2,NA,few,TRBV3-1,TGTGCCAGCAGCCCCGACCTCTTCAATAACTATGGCTACACCTTC,CASSPDLFNNYGYTF
TRBJ2-3,TRBD2,NA,TRBV7-9,TGTGCCAGCAGCCGAGAACGGACTAGCGGGACGGATACGCAGTATTTT,CASSRERTSGTDTQYF
TRBJ2-5,NA,NA,TRBV7-2,TGTGCCAGCACTAGCTTTCCGGGGCAAGAGACCCAGTACTTC,CASTSFPGQETQYF